This is a list of T cell receptor beta chains from one sample in a study of cytomegalovirus exposure and HLA in healthy donors. Measured with immunoSEQ multiplex PCR; TCRdb has only the in-frame clones, and not every one. This sample has approximately 150,000 clones, with 80% to 90% found just once. The sample consisted of PBMCs. The source is a man aged 25 to 40 in good health and CMV-seropositive. Both conserved end residues are part of each CDR3. The order of the fields is J gene, V gene, clone size, CDR3 protein. Clone size is given for some rows only: seen once, a few or many times, or a class if the clone is expanded.

J gene: TRBJ1-2; V gene: TRBV28; clone size: NA; CDR3 protein: CASSALQGRHGYTF
J gene: TRBJ2-7; V gene: TRBV18; clone size: NA; CDR3 protein: CASSPGTGLYEQYF
J gene: TRBJ1-1; V gene: TRBV9; clone size: NA; CDR3 protein: CASSVAVNTEAFF
J gene: TRBJ2-3; V gene: TRBV4-3; clone size: NA; CDR3 protein: CASSQERLAGMGTQYF
J gene: TRBJ2-5; V gene: TRBV7-2; clone size: NA; CDR3 protein: CASSLGTRGETQYF
J gene: TRBJ2-1; V gene: TRBV5-6; clone size: NA; CDR3 protein: CASSSTREQFF
J gene: TRBJ1-1; V gene: TRBV5-1; clone size: NA; CDR3 protein: CASSLDRRDTEAFF
J gene: TRBJ1-1; V gene: TRBV10-1; clone size: NA; CDR3 protein: CATIPGTGSNTEAFF
J gene: TRBJ1-1; V gene: TRBV4-3; clone size: few; CDR3 protein: CASSRTNRGTEAFF
J gene: TRBJ2-3; V gene: TRBV4-3; clone size: NA; CDR3 protein: CASSQVTKDTQYF
J gene: NA; V gene: TRBV4-3; clone size: NA; CDR3 protein: CASGQEGLGAYEQYF
J gene: TRBJ1-2; V gene: TRBV6-1; clone size: NA; CDR3 protein: CASSPGAANYGYTF
J gene: TRBJ1-1; V gene: TRBV5-5; clone size: NA; CDR3 protein: CASSGAGRMNTEAFF
J gene: TRBJ2-3; V gene: TRBV7-2; clone size: NA; CDR3 protein: CASSFPSSITTTDTQYF
J gene: TRBJ2-2; V gene: TRBV6-5; clone size: NA; CDR3 protein: CASLSGVNSGELFF
J gene: TRBJ2-5; V gene: TRBV11-3; clone size: NA; CDR3 protein: CASSQSGETQYF